The clone carrying this T cell receptor beta chain was seen many times. The antigen remains unidentified. The data are from a study of T cells in Graves' hyperthyroidism and ophthalmopathy. Study-wide findings and caveats: Blood samples included most of the expanded thyroid clonotypes exceeding 0.001. Before onset, ophthalmopathy was predicted by the model a median about 6.2 months earlier.

V lost 8 bases to trimming and J lost 3 bases, with 22 bases between them. CDR1 is SEHNR and CDR2 is FQNEAQ in the germline V gene (reference sequence). The CDR3 runs to 16 residues. There were TCR beta CDR3 regions amplified from RNA transcripts. A first-round RT-PCR of the TCR CDR3 used the HTBI primer set. TCRdb passed the multiplex PCR reads through MiXCR, listing each CDR3 protein once. The sample yields 550,000 to 700,000 distinct CDR3 sequences, around 45% seen once. The sequence was obtained from an adult woman with Graves' disease, either hyperthyroidism or ophthalmopathy (not recorded which). Sample: peripheral blood or thyroid tissue (not recorded which). J is TRBJ1-1 and V is TRBV7-9; D call uncertain. The CDR3 coding sequence is TGTGCCAGCTCACGGCCGCGCGGGGAGACGGACACTGAAGCTTTCTTT. This translates into CASSRPRGETDTEAFF.